The 27 T cell receptor beta chains presented below share a single source sample, sequenced in a study of T-cell memory formation after mild COVID-19. In TCRdb, the 5' RACE reads were re-called with MiXCR into one record per CDR3 protein. The sample contains tens of thousands of distinct CDR3 sequences, about 16% of which appear only once. The sample was PBMCs or a T cell subset sorted from them (not recorded which). All receptors derive from an adult who had mild COVID-19 (a few samples of this study predate the infection). Cell type and time point are not known.

This clonotype has ten or more counts. The chain recombines TRBV9 with TRBJ2-2; a possible D gene is TRBD1 (6 bases). CDR1 SGDLS and CDR2 YYNGEE come from the germline V gene. V lost 3 bases, J lost 0 bases, and 9 bases lay in between. There are 15 residues in the CDR3. The CDR3 DNA is TGTGCCAGCAGCGCACAGGGAGCGAACACCGGGGAGCTGTTTTTT. Translating gives CASSAQGANTGELFF.

This clonotype appeared many times. The chain joins TRBV3-1 to TRBJ1-1; D might be TRBD1 (6 bases). Germline V gene lookup returns CDR1 LGHDT and CDR2 YNNKEL (reference sequence). The V and J ends lost 0 bases and 5 bases respectively, with 13 bases between them. CDR3 length: 15 amino acids. The CDR3 DNA is TGTGCCAGCAGCCAAGATTCGGGGGCGCGGACTGAAGCTTTCTTT. This gives the protein CASSQDSGARTEAFF.

In its sample, this clonotype was seen many times. The chain employs TRBV20-1 and TRBJ2-1; unclear D gene. Looked up from germline, CDR1 is DFQATT and CDR2 is SNEGSKA (reference sequence). This CDR3 has 14 residues. Trimming removed 0 bases from V and 7 bases from J, with 13 bases in between. The DNA of the CDR3 is TGCAGTGCTAGAGACCTCTCTTTTAGGAATGAGCAGTTCTTC. Protein product: CSARDLSFRNEQFF.

This clonotype was found once. The chain couples TRBV27 to TRBJ1-1; no definite D call. Germline values: CDR1 MNHEY, CDR2 SMNVEV (reference sequence). This CDR3 has 13 residues. V shed 2 bases and J shed 3 bases, with 7 bases lying between them. In nucleotides, the CDR3 is TGTGCCAGCAGTTTAAAGGTTGACACTGAAGCTTTCTTT. This sequence encodes CASSLKVDTEAFF.

This clonotype was counted at least ten times. CDR3: CASSHRDTKNTEAFF. The CDR3 region has the DNA TGTGCCAGCAGCCACCGGGACACCAAGAACACTGAAGCTTTCTTT. V usage is TRBV21-1 and J usage is TRBJ1-1; no check of the table's D call, TRBD1, against the DNA was made. TRBV21-1 is deemed a pseudogene. The CDR3 has 15 residues.

The chain employs TRBV5-1 and TRBJ1-2; D call uncertain. The CDR3 runs to 14 residues. Deletions cut 0 bases from V and 6 bases from J, with 12 bases between. Germline CDR1 is SGHRS and CDR2 is YFSETQ. The CDR3 here is CASSLDQSGNGYTF. For the CDR3, the DNA is TGCGCCAGCAGCTTGGACCAGTCGGGTAATGGCTACACCTTC. Full variable domain (outside the CDR3, taken from reference TRBV5-1 and TRBJ1-2): KAGVTQTPRYLIKTRGQQVTLSCSPISGHRSVSWYQQTPGQGLQFLFEYFSETQRNKGNFPGRFSGRQFSNSRSEMNVSTLELGDSALYLCASSLDQSGNGYTFGSGTRLTVV.

Within the sample, this clonotype is medium-sized (0.01 to 0.1%). The chain has TRBV7-9 and TRBJ2-3, with a tentative D call TRBD1 (6 bases). V lost 5 bases and J 2 bases, leaving 17 bases between the germline ends. CDR3 length equals 16 residues. Germline V gene lookup returns CDR1 SEHNR and CDR2 FQNEAQ (reference sequence). The CDR3 coding sequence is TGTGCCAGCAGCCTAGGGGACACCGCTGTCACAGATACGCAGTATTTT. Amino acids: CASSLGDTAVTDTQYF. Looking up the rest from reference TRBV7-9 and TRBJ2-3 gives the full variable domain: DTGVSQNPRHKITKRGQNVTFRCDPISEHNRLYWYRQTLGQGPEFLTYFQNEAQLEKSRLLSDRFSAERPKGSFSTLEIQRTEQGDSAMYLCASSLGDTAVTDTQYFGPGTRLTVL.

The chain uses TRBV12-3 or TRBV12-4 and TRBJ1-2; D unclear. The CDR3 covers 16 residues. V lost 4 bases and J 3 bases, leaving 18 bases between the germline ends. The CDR3 loop reads CASSSPDRKEDYGYTF. CDR3 nucleotide sequence: TGTGCCAGCAGTTCTCCAGACCGGAAGGAGGACTATGGCTACACCTTC.

This clonotype is judged medium-sized (0.01 to 0.1%). The chain uses TRBV20-1 and TRBJ2-3, with D possibly matching TRBD2 (6 bases). The CDR3 is made up of 14 amino acids. Germline lookup yields CDR1 DFQATT and CDR2 SNEGSKA (reference sequence). V was shortened by 5 bases and J by 0 bases, with 12 bases between the two germline ends. This CDR3 reads CSAGSGDSTDTQYF. CDR3 DNA sequence: TGCAGTGCTGGGTCGGGGGATAGCACAGATACGCAGTATTTT.

This clonotype was detected ten times or more. The DNA for the CDR3 is TGTGCCAGCAGCCAGTATTCGGGGAAACGGAGCACTGAAGCTTTCTTT. It encodes CASSQYSGKRSTEAFF. The chain is built from TRBV3-1 and TRBJ1-1; D unclear. The germline V gene has CDR1 LGHDT and CDR2 YNNKEL (reference sequence). Trimming took 3 bases from V and 4 from J, leaving 18 bases between them. The CDR3 has 16 amino acids.

This chain uses TRBV4-2 with TRBJ1-2; D remains ambiguous. Germline V gene lookup returns CDR1 LGHNA and CDR2 YNFKEQ. Deletions cut 4 bases from V and 2 bases from J, with 14 bases between. The CDR3 is made up of 15 amino acids. In DNA form, the CDR3 reads TGTGCCAGCAGCCCTCTCAAGGCGGGGAACTATGGCTACACCTTC. Its protein is CASSPLKAGNYGYTF.

This clonotype was detected many times. The rearrangement links TRBV10-3 to TRBJ1-5; unclear D gene. The germline V gene encodes CDR1 ENHRY and CDR2 SYGVKD. CDR3 length equals 16 residues. The V gene lost 3 bases and the J gene lost 0 bases, with 12 bases spanning the gap. CDR3 coding DNA: TGTGCCATCAGTGATAGCCCGGATTATAGCAATCAGCCCCAGCATTTT. This gives the protein CAISDSPDYSNQPQHF.

This clonotype was seen only a few times. J is TRBJ2-5 and V is TRBV12-3 or TRBV12-4; 10 nucleotides line up with TRBD2. Trimming at V came to 3 bases and at J to 3 bases, leaving 4 bases not matched to a gene. CDR3 length: 15 residues. The CDR3 sequence is CASSFSGGAEETQYF. The CDR3 DNA reads TGTGCCAGCAGTTTCAGCGGGGGGGCAGAAGAGACCCAGTACTTC.

This clonotype was seen at least ten times. J is TRBJ2-5 and V is TRBV5-4; 13 nucleotides agree with TRBD2. The CDR3 sequence is 16 residues long. V lost 3 bases, J lost 4 bases, and 6 bases stayed unmatched. The V gene's germline CDR1 is SGHNT and CDR2 YYREEE (reference sequence). The CDR3 loop is CASSSGLAGVRETQYF. In nucleotides, the CDR3 is TGTGCCAGCAGCTCCGGACTAGCGGGAGTAAGAGAGACCCAGTACTTC.

This clonotype has a count of ten or more. This chain joins TRBV12-3 or TRBV12-4 and TRBJ2-5, with TRBD2 matching over 9 bases. This CDR3 spans 16 amino acids. Trimming at V came to 1 base and at J to 7 bases, leaving 10 bases not matched to a gene. The CDR3 DNA reads as TGTGCCAGCAGTTTAGGAAAGGCCCGCGGGGGGGCGACCCAGTACTTC. It encodes CASSLGKARGGATQYF.

This clonotype was counted ten times or more. The chain joins TRBV6-6 to TRBJ2-1; 13 bases match TRBD2. In germline, CDR1 is MNHNY, CDR2 SVGAGI (reference sequence). The CDR3 loop spans 17 amino acids. V lost 0 bases, J lost 4 bases, and 3 bases stayed unmatched. The DNA of the CDR3 is TGTGCCAGCAGTTACTCGGGACTAGCGGGGATATACAATGAGCAGTTCTTC. Amino acids: CASSYSGLAGIYNEQFF.

This clonotype was seen many times. The genes are TRBV7-9 and TRBJ1-3; D remains unclear. V gave up 4 bases and J gave up 3 bases, with 19 bases separating them. Germline assignment: CDR1 SEHNR and CDR2 FQNEAQ (reference sequence). The CDR3 extends over 17 amino acids. In nucleotides, the CDR3 is TGTGCCAGCAGCTCGAGATTCCAGAGGGTCGATGGAAACACCATATATTTT. It translates to CASSSRFQRVDGNTIYF.

This clonotype showed up many times. V is TRBV7-2 and J is TRBJ2-3; D is perhaps TRBD2 (5 bases). Trimming took 5 bases from V and 1 from J, leaving 13 bases between them. There are 15 residues in the CDR3. Germline V CDR1 and CDR2: SGHTA, FQGNSA. The CDR3 sequence is CASSVRGWGTDTQYF. In nucleotides, the CDR3 is TGTGCCAGCAGCGTACGGGGATGGGGCACAGATACGCAGTATTTT.

This clonotype was observed at least ten times. The rearrangement uses TRBV19 and TRBJ2-3; TRBD2 matches at 12 bases. Germline lookup yields CDR1 LNHDA and CDR2 SQIVND (reference sequence). Unmatched junction bases numbered 7, after V lost 8 bases and J lost 4 bases. The CDR3 is 15 amino acids. In nucleotides, the CDR3 is TGTGCCAGTGGTACTAGCGGGAGGATGCCAGATACGCAGTATTTT. Protein product: CASGTSGRMPDTQYF. The variable domain in full, with the rest retrieved from reference TRBV19 and TRBJ2-3, is DGGITQSPKYLFRKEGQNVTLSCEQNLNHDAMYWYRQDPGQGLRLIYYSQIVNDFQKGDIAEGYSVSREKKESFPLTVTSAQKNPTAFYLCASGTSGRMPDTQYFGPGTRLTVL.

A few counts support this clonotype. The CDR3 reads CASSLGQTQETQYF. The CDR3 DNA reads as TGCGCCAGCAGCTTGGGGCAGACTCAAGAGACCCAGTACTTC. The genes are TRBV5-1 and TRBJ2-5; no definite D call. This CDR3 spans 14 amino acids. Trimming pared 0 bases from V and 2 bases from J, leaving 8 bases between. Germline V gene lookup returns CDR1 SGHRS and CDR2 YFSETQ.

The sample holds a few counts of this clonotype. The rearrangement uses TRBV20-1 and TRBJ2-5, with 10 bases aligning to TRBD2. J was trimmed by 5 bases and V by 3 bases; bases with no gene match: 15. Looked up from germline, CDR1 is DFQATT and CDR2 is SNEGSKA (reference sequence). CDR3 length: 17 amino acids. The CDR3 loop is CSASPDQQRGGTETQYF. The CDR3, as DNA: TGCAGTGCTAGTCCCGACCAGCAGCGGGGGGGTACGGAGACCCAGTACTTC.

This clonotype was picked up many times. The genes are TRBV12-3 or TRBV12-4 and TRBJ2-3; D possibly corresponds to TRBD2 (6 bases). With 6 bases removed from V and 9 bases from J, the gap between germline ends came to 16 bases. The CDR3 loop spans 13 amino acids. CDR3 sequence reads: CASSVNGGRTQYF. The CDR3, as DNA: TGTGCCAGCAGCGTAAATGGGGGGAGGACGCAGTATTTT.

The chain links TRBV7-9 to TRBJ2-1; D is unresolved. This CDR3 is 17 amino acids long. Trimming cost V 5 bases and J 0 bases, with 17 bases left between them. CDR1 and CDR2 (germline): SEHNR, FQNEAQ (reference sequence). CDR3 in DNA: TGTGCCAGCAGCCCCAGTCGGGTCATACGCTCCTACAATGAGCAGTTCTTC. It yields the protein CASSPSRVIRSYNEQFF.

This clonotype was detected many times. This chain links TRBV24-1 with TRBJ1-5, with D hard to call. This CDR3 contains 14 residues. V was pared by 5 bases and J by 0 bases, with 7 bases between. Germline-derived CDR1 and CDR2 are KGHDR and SFDVKD. For the CDR3, the DNA is TGTGCCACCAGTGCCCCGAGTAGCAATCAGCCCCAGCATTTT. Its protein is CATSAPSSNQPQHF.

Ten or more counts support this clonotype. The rearrangement joins TRBV7-9 to TRBJ1-1, with 8 positions matching TRBD1. This CDR3 is built from 13 residues. Germline V CDR1 and CDR2: SEHNR, FQNEAQ (reference sequence). Trimming cost V 3 bases and J 7 bases; bases outside gene matches: 4. The CDR3 is CASSLLGQGEAFF. The CDR3 DNA reads TGTGCCAGCAGCTTGCTTGGACAGGGTGAAGCTTTCTTT.

The V gene is TRBV18, the J gene TRBJ1-4, with 8 bases that match TRBD1. CDR3 length: 16 residues. Germline trimming cut 4 bases from V and 5 bases from J; bases unmatched to any gene: 9. Germline CDR1 reads KGHSH; CDR2 reads LQKENI. In DNA, the CDR3 is TGTGCCAGCTCACTCCTGGAGAGGACAGGGAATGAAAAACTGTTTTTT. Its protein is CASSLLERTGNEKLFF.

The chain joins TRBV7-9 to TRBJ1-2; the match to TRBD1 covers 10 bases. V trimming: 5 bases; J trimming: 4 bases; junction bases outside the gene matches: 4. Per the germline V gene, CDR1 is SEHNR and CDR2 is FQNEAQ (reference sequence). The CDR3 has 14 amino acids. The CDR3 here is CASSIRDRGYGYTF. The CDR3 DNA sequence: TGTGCCAGCAGCATCCGGGACAGGGGCTATGGCTACACCTTC.